The rows below give T cell receptor beta chains drawn from one sample of a study of naive and memory T cell subsets. TCRdb independently ran MiXCR on the UMI-ligation and nested PCR reads; one entry per CDR3 protein. The table has about 150,000 distinct CDR3 sequences, roughly 22% seen once; the top ten hold 0.11%. Sequenced input: naive CD4+ T cells from blood. These receptors came from a human donor in good health. The CDR3 runs from the conserved cysteine through the conserved F or W. D genes are given only for firm matches. Size is omitted from some rows. Given values are once, few, many or a class for expanded clones.

. . TRBJ2-1 TRBV20-1 CSASRVAFSYNEQFF TGCAGTGCTTCTCGAGTGGCCTTCTCCTACAATGAGCAGTTCTTC
TRBD1 . TRBJ2-7 TRBV29-1 CSVELTGRTGGYEQYF TGCAGCGTTGAACTAACCGGGAGGACAGGGGGCTACGAGCAGTACTTC
. . TRBJ2-7 TRBV9 CASSVGVVGRYEQYF TGTGCCAGCAGCGTAGGGGTCGTAGGGCGCTACGAGCAGTACTTC
. . TRBJ1-1 TRBV20-1 CSAMPTENTEAFF TGCAGTGCTATGCCGACAGAGAACACTGAAGCTTTCTTT
. . TRBJ2-7 TRBV7-8 CASSRDGIFGEQYF TGTGCCAGCAGCAGGGACGGAATTTTTGGCGAGCAGTACTTC
. few TRBJ1-1 TRBV28 CASSRREALGFF TGTGCCAGCAGTAGGAGGGAGGCACTTGGTTTCTTT
. . TRBJ1-5 TRBV10-2 CASTSTGTINQPQHF TGCGCCAGCACCTCCACCGGGACGATCAATCAGCCCCAGCATTTT
. . TRBJ1-1 TRBV7-8 CASSLLSQGTEAFF TGTGCCAGCAGCTTATTATCGCAGGGGACTGAAGCTTTCTTT
TRBD1 few TRBJ1-2 TRBV25-1 CASSELSGTGSYYGYTF TGTGCCAGCAGTGAGTTATCTGGGACAGGAAGTTACTATGGCTACACCTTC
TRBD2 . TRBJ2-7 TRBV12-3/TRBV12-4 CASRRGLADTYEQYF TGTGCCAGCCGGAGGGGACTAGCGGACACCTACGAGCAGTACTTC
TRBD2 many TRBJ2-1 TRBV14 CASSQEVSGRLDEQFF TGTGCCAGCAGCCAAGAAGTCAGCGGGAGGTTGGATGAGCAGTTCTTC
. few TRBJ2-1 TRBV20-1 CSARGHAYNEQFF TGCAGTGCCCGGGGGCATGCCTACAATGAGCAGTTCTTC
. few TRBJ2-4 TRBV4-3 CASSQDRTSFNIQYF TGCGCCAGCAGCCAAGATAGAACTAGCTTTAACATTCAGTACTTC
TRBD1 few TRBJ1-5 TRBV6-6 CASSYPGQGRSSNQPQHF TGTGCCAGCAGTTACCCCGGACAGGGTAGAAGTAGCAATCAGCCCCAGCATTTT
. . TRBJ2-2 TRBV5-5 CASSFPAGTGELFF TGTGCCAGCAGCTTCCCTGCTGGGACCGGGGAGCTGTTTTTT
. . TRBJ2-7 TRBV6-5 CARKIGRAYEQYF TGTGCCAGAAAGATAGGCCGAGCCTACGAGCAGTACTTC
. few TRBJ2-5 TRBV4-1 CASSPLFSETQYF TGCGCCAGCAGCCCGCTCTTTTCCGAGACCCAGTACTTC
. many TRBJ2-4 TRBV29-1 CSVGRGGIQYF TGCAGCGTTGGGCGGGGTGGCATTCAGTACTTC
. . TRBJ1-1 TRBV14 CASSQALRFAEAFF TGTGCCAGCAGCCAAGCCCTACGGTTCGCTGAAGCTTTCTTT
TRBD1 few TRBJ2-2 TRBV24-1 CATRGQANTGELFF TGTGCCACCAGGGGACAGGCGAACACCGGGGAGCTGTTTTTT
. . TRBJ1-6 TRBV2 CAEGRGDNSPLHF TGTGCCGAAGGAAGAGGGGATAATTCACCCCTCCACTTT
. . TRBJ1-4 TRBV7-8 CASSLGLDLGKLFF TGTGCCAGCAGCTTAGGTCTGGATTTGGGAAAACTGTTTTTT
TRBD1 . TRBJ1-1 TRBV29-1 CSVDRDLTEAFF TGCAGCGTGGACAGGGATCTCACTGAAGCTTTCTTT
TRBD1 many TRBJ1-2 TRBV7-2 CASSRPGTGVGYTF TGTGCCAGCAGCCGCCCTGGGACAGGGGTAGGCTACACCTTC
. many TRBJ2-3 TRBV20-1 CSAGDPSDTQYF TGCAGTGCTGGTGATCCCTCAGATACGCAGTATTTT
. few TRBJ2-3 TRBV20-1 CSVGSPDTQYF TGCAGTGTTGGGAGTCCAGATACGCAGTATTTT
. few TRBJ2-7 TRBV28 CASSPPLSGRTYEQYF TGTGCCAGCAGTCCCCCCCTCTCGGGAAGGACCTACGAGCAGTACTTC
TRBD1 . TRBJ1-5 TRBV28 CASSRDRAQPQHF TGTGCCAGCAGCCGGGACAGGGCCCAGCCCCAGCATTTT
TRBD2 few TRBJ2-7 TRBV20-1 CSARGPLAGRTYEQYF TGCAGTGCTAGGGGGCCCTTAGCGGGACGAACCTACGAGCAGTACTTC
TRBD1 . TRBJ2-1 TRBV9 CASSVVRGPFNEQFF TGTGCCAGCAGCGTAGTTAGGGGGCCGTTCAATGAGCAGTTCTTC
. few TRBJ1-1 TRBV6-2/TRBV6-3 CASSYRARNTEAFF TGTGCCAGCAGCTACAGGGCGAGAAACACTGAAGCTTTCTTT
. . TRBJ1-6 TRBV7-2 CASSLGQTRRTLHF TGTGCCAGCAGCTTAGGGCAGACCCGTCGGACCCTCCACTTT
. . TRBJ1-2 TRBV28 CASSWGDGYTF TGTGCCAGCAGCTGGGGGGATGGCTACACCTTC
. few TRBJ2-5 TRBV18 CASSLTRQKQETQYF TGTGCCAGCTCACTGACGAGGCAGAAACAAGAGACCCAGTACTTC
. many TRBJ2-7 TRBV7-2 CASSPNRDREQYF TGTGCCAGCAGCCCCAACAGGGATCGCGAGCAGTACTTC
TRBD1 . TRBJ1-4 TRBV20-1 CSAPRTGVTEKLFF TGCAGTGCTCCACGGACAGGAGTAACTGAAAAACTGTTTTTT
. . TRBJ1-2 TRBV6-2/TRBV6-3 CASTTTGRAAGLGYTF TGTGCCAGCACGACGACGGGCAGGGCAGCCGGGCTTGGCTACACCTTC
TRBD1 few TRBJ2-1 TRBV7-6 CASSWGQGGNEQFF TGTGCCAGCAGCTGGGGACAGGGTGGGAATGAGCAGTTCTTC
. . TRBJ2-7 TRBV18 CASSPLMNSEQYF TGTGCCAGCTCACCACTCATGAACTCCGAGCAGTACTTC
. few TRBJ2-7 TRBV4-3 CASSQMRGSYEQYF TGCGCCAGCAGCCAAATGCGGGGTTCCTACGAGCAGTACTTC
TRBD1 . TRBJ1-5 TRBV28 CASRSDRANQPQHF TGTGCCAGCCGATCTGACAGGGCGAATCAGCCCCAGCATTTT
. . TRBJ1-2 TRBV2 CASRKDSANGGYTF TGTGCCAGCAGGAAGGACAGCGCAAATGGGGGCTACACCTTC
TRBD1 few TRBJ2-4 TRBV28 CASSFGQVKYF TGTGCCAGCAGTTTCGGACAGGTTAAGTACTTC
. many TRBJ2-5 TRBV7-6 CASSWGQTQYF TGTGCCAGCAGCTGGGGGCAGACCCAGTACTTC